These 21 T cell receptor beta chains originate from one sample sequenced in a study of monozygotic twins with cystic fibrosis. Data came from immunoSEQ multiplex PCR; TCRdb stores just in-frame clones and leaves some out. The sample shows 13,000 to 15,000 clones, 85% to 90% of them seen only once. Sequenced: blood. These TCRs come from a boy between 10 and 17 years old with cystic fibrosis.

V usage is TRBV5-5 and J usage is TRBJ2-2; the match to TRBD1 covers 9 bases. J lost 1 base, V lost 3 bases, and 4 bases had no gene match. The CDR3 length is 16 residues. Germline loops: CDR1 SGHKS, CDR2 YYEKEE (reference sequence). CDR3 residues: CASSYGQGLNTGELFF. In nucleotides, the CDR3 is TGTGCCAGCAGCTATGGACAGGGGCTGAACACCGGGGAGCTGTTTTTT.

This chain links TRBV5-4 with TRBJ2-3, with 11 nucleotides matching TRBD2. The length of the CDR3 is 17 residues. V was clipped by 3 bases and J by 6 bases; unmatched bases: 12. Germline assignment: CDR1 SGHNT and CDR2 YYREEE (reference sequence). The CDR3 DNA follows: TGTGCCAGCAGCTCCCGACTAGCGGGGATCAGGTGGGATACGCAGTATTTT. Its protein product is CASSSRLAGIRWDTQYF.

The chain employs TRBV7-2 and TRBJ2-5; D perhaps matches TRBD2 (7 bases). TRBJ2-7 matches the DNA end more closely, so the J call is doubtful. Germline CDR1 is SGHTA and CDR2 is FQGNSA. CDR3 length: 16 amino acids. This CDR3 reads CASSPPGGRSVYEQYF. DNA for the CDR3: TGTGCCAGCAGCCCCCCCGGGGGGCGCAGCGTATACGAGCAGTACTTC.

This clone was picked up a small number of times. The rearrangement uses TRBV2 and TRBJ1-2, with D perhaps matching TRBD1 (5 bases). CDR1 is SNHLY, CDR2 FYNNEI, per germline. The CDR3 is 12 residues long. Deletions cut 3 bases from V and 5 bases from J, with 7 bases between. The chain's CDR3 is CASSDGGYGYTF. CDR3 in DNA: TGTGCCAGCAGTGATGGGGGTTATGGCTACACCTTC.

This chain joins TRBV2 and TRBJ2-7; 9 bases align to TRBD1. The CDR3 has 14 residues. V was clipped by 6 bases and J by 7 bases; unmatched bases: 10. Per germline, CDR1 SNHLY and CDR2 FYNNEI. CDR3 DNA sequence: TGTGCCAGCAGAGACAGGGGGGGCATAAATGAGCAGTACTTC. It is translated as CASRDRGGINEQYF.

This rearrangement joins TRBV28 to TRBJ2-5, with D perhaps matching TRBD1 or TRBD2 (6 bases each). This CDR3 has 11 amino acids. V was cut by 6 bases and J by 9 bases, with 11 bases left in between. Germline V gene sequence: CDR1 MDHEN, CDR2 SYDVKM. CDR3 coding DNA: TGTGCCAGCAGGGGGGGCTTGGCCCAGTACTTC. This encodes CASRGGLAQYF.

The chain carries TRBV5-1 and TRBJ1-2, with a possible D match to TRBD1 (6 bases). The CDR3 contains 14 residues. Between the trimmed V and J ends, which lost 1 base and 7 bases, there was a span of 14 bases. Germline lookup yields CDR1 SGHRS and CDR2 YFSETQ. CDR3 in amino acids: CASSLIDAGAGYTF. The CDR3 nucleotides read TGCGCCAGCAGCTTGATCGACGCAGGGGCTGGCTACACCTTC.

This clone was detected only once. The V call is TRBV10-3, the J call TRBJ2-1; 9 bases agree with TRBD2. Germline V gene data show CDR1 as ENHRY and CDR2 as SYGVKD. Unmatched junction bases numbered 12, after V lost 3 bases and J lost 6 bases. This CDR3 region has 17 residues. The CDR3 sequence is CAISERGGGVGANEQFF. The DNA of the CDR3 is TGTGCCATCAGTGAACGAGGCGGGGGGGTCGGAGCCAATGAGCAGTTCTTC.

The chain is built from TRBV30 and TRBJ2-7, with D maybe TRBD2 (6 bases). The CDR3 length is 13 residues. Between the trimmed V and J ends, which lost 4 bases and 3 bases, there was a span of 13 bases. CDR1 is GTSNPN, CDR2 SVGIG, per germline (reference sequence). CDR3 sequence: CAWTEVGGYEQYF. DNA for the CDR3: TGTGCCTGGACCGAGGTGGGGGGCTACGAGCAGTACTTC.

The chain recombines TRBV6-5 with TRBJ1-1, with D perhaps matching TRBD1 (5 bases). V was clipped by 4 bases and J by 4 bases, with 13 bases between them. The CDR3 is 14 residues long. Germline-derived CDR1 and CDR2 are MNHEY and SVGAGI. CDR3 DNA: TGTGCCAGCAGTTTGGGTGGCGGGGCCACTGAAGCTTTCTTT. Translation gives CASSLGGGATEAFF.

The chain links TRBV30 to TRBJ1-1; D gene unclear. Between the trimmed V and J ends, which lost 2 bases and 1 base, there was a span of 17 bases. Germline CDR1 GTSNPN, CDR2 SVGIG (reference sequence). The CDR3 extends over 16 amino acids. CDR3 sequence: CAWSSSLVWENTEAFF. The CDR3 DNA is TGTGCCTGGAGTTCCTCTTTGGTGTGGGAGAACACTGAAGCTTTCTTT.

The rearrangement links TRBV5-4 to TRBJ2-1; 7 nucleotides line up with TRBD2. Per the germline V gene, CDR1 is SGHNT and CDR2 is YYREEE (reference sequence). CDR3 length: 16 residues. The V and J ends lost 4 bases and 8 bases, in that order; junction bases with no gene match: 15. The CDR3 spells CASSPLVSGVRYEQFF. Here the CDR3 DNA reads TGTGCCAGCAGCCCCCTAGTGAGCGGGGTTAGGTATGAGCAGTTCTTC. The variable domain in full, with the rest retrieved from reference TRBV5-4 and TRBJ2-1, is ETGVTQSPTHLIKTRGQQVTLRCSSQSGHNTVSWYQQALGQGPQFIFQYYREEENGRGNFPPRFSGLQFPNYSSELNVNALELDDSALYLCASSPLVSGVRYEQFFGPGTRLTVL.

V gene TRBV19 combines with J gene TRBJ2-1, with TRBD2 as a possible D gene (6 bases). Germline V gene data show CDR1 as LNHDA and CDR2 as SQIVND (reference sequence). The V gene lost 2 bases and the J gene lost 6 bases, with 14 bases spanning the gap. This CDR3 is 15 amino acids long. The CDR3, as DNA: TGTGCCAGTAGTATACCGGGACTCATAAGCAATGAGCAGTTCTTC. Its translation is CASSIPGLISNEQFF. The whole variable domain, remainder taken from reference TRBV19 and TRBJ2-1, is DGGITQSPKYLFRKEGQNVTLSCEQNLNHDAMYWYRQDPGQGLRLIYYSQIVNDFQKGDIAEGYSVSREKKESFPLTVTSAQKNPTAFYLCASSIPGLISNEQFFGPGTRLTVL.

The V and J genes are TRBV4-1 and TRBJ1-2; D unresolved. The V end lost 7 bases, the J end lost 2 bases, and 14 bases lay between the germline ends. CDR3 length: 14 amino acids. Germline V gives CDR1 MGHRA, CDR2 YSYEKL. The CDR3 nucleotides are TGCGCCAGCACCCGGTGGGCCAGCAACTATGGCTACACCTTC. Its translation: CASTRWASNYGYTF.

The chain employs TRBV6-5 and TRBJ2-3; D unresolved. CDR1 is MNHEY and CDR2 is SVGAGI in the germline V gene. The CDR3 loop spans 14 amino acids. V lost 4 bases and J lost 5, with 13 bases in between. The CDR3: CASSFRTGGDTQYF. The CDR3 DNA reads as TGTGCCAGCAGTTTTCGGACGGGTGGAGATACGCAGTATTTT.

V is TRBV27 and J is TRBJ1-2; D uncertain. V was cut by 5 bases and J by 8 bases, with 15 bases left in between. The CDR3 loop spans 13 amino acids. Germline CDR1 and CDR2: MNHEY and SMNVEV (reference sequence). Here the CDR3 reads CASSPVKGLGYTF. DNA for the CDR3: TGTGCCAGCAGTCCTGTAAAGGGTCTCGGCTACACCTTC.

V gene TRBV4-1 combines with J gene TRBJ1-6; 10 bases agree with TRBD1. The germline V gene encodes CDR1 MGHRA and CDR2 YSYEKL. This CDR3 spans 15 amino acids. The trim removed 1 base at V and 11 bases at J, leaving 5 bases unmatched. The CDR3 sequence: CASSQAGTGAPPLHF. CDR3 in DNA: TGCGCCAGCAGCCAAGCCGGGACAGGGGCTCCACCCCTCCACTTT.

J is TRBJ2-7 and V is TRBV18, with D perhaps given as TRBD1 or TRBD2 (5 bases each). CDR3 length: 13 amino acids. Germline CDR1 and CDR2: KGHSH and LQKENI. The V end lost 2 bases, the J end lost 3 bases, and 8 bases lay between the germline ends. In DNA form, the CDR3 reads TGTGCCAGCTCACCAGGGACGGGCTACGAGCAGTACTTC. It codes for CASSPGTGYEQYF.

This chain links TRBV10-3 with TRBJ1-4; perhaps TRBD1 as D (6 bases). CDR3 length: 18 amino acids. V was cut by 3 bases and J by 8 bases, with 25 bases left in between. Germline CDR1 reads ENHRY; CDR2 reads SYGVKD. The CDR3 DNA sequence: TGTGCCATCAGTGATGGGGGGCCATATAAACGTGGTTACGAAAAACTGTTTTTT. This translates into CAISDGGPYKRGYEKLFF.

The rearrangement links TRBV10-3 to TRBJ2-7, with a tentative D call TRBD2 (6 bases). CDR1 is ENHRY, CDR2 SYGVKD, per germline. This CDR3 is 15 amino acids long. The ends were cut back, 3 bases at V and 2 bases at J, with 14 bases in the middle. For the CDR3, the DNA is TGTGCCATCAGTGATCCCAATGGCGGGACCTACGAGCAGTACTTC. Its protein product is CAISDPNGGTYEQYF.

CDR3 in amino acids: CASSAFGGSNTGELFF. CDR3 DNA sequence: TGTGCCAGCAGTGCCTTCGGGGGTTCGAACACCGGGGAGCTGTTTTTT. The chain uses TRBV27 and TRBJ2-2, with D perhaps TRBD2 (6 bases). V lost 5 bases and J lost 0, with 13 bases in between. CDR1 MNHEY and CDR2 SMNVEV come from the germline V gene (reference sequence). The CDR3 is made up of 16 amino acids.